One sample yielded the 11 T cell receptor beta chains listed below, sequenced in a study of blood T cell repertoires in COVID-19. Clones were sequenced by immunoSEQ multiplex PCR, and TCRdb holds only the in-frame ones, with some missing. The data show 130,000 to 150,000 clones, roughly 76% seen once. The material sequenced was peripheral blood. The receptors were sampled from a human donor with acute or convalescent COVID-19. The donor label of this sample is uncertain.

The V gene is TRBV19, the J gene TRBJ2-1; 7 bases are a match to TRBD1. V shed 5 bases and J 7 bases; nucleotides not matched to a gene: 23. Germline CDR1 is LNHDA and CDR2 is SQIVND (reference sequence). The CDR3 is 19 residues long. This CDR3 is CASSDYRTGMKHIGNEQFF. The CDR3 DNA is TGTGCCAGTAGTGATTATCGGACAGGCATGAAGCATATCGGGAATGAGCAGTTCTTC.

The V and J genes are TRBV7-6 and TRBJ2-2, with 12 positions matching TRBD2. The CDR3 is made up of 17 amino acids. V gave up 1 base and J gave up 3 bases; unmatched junction bases: 3. Germline CDR1 and CDR2: SGHVS and FNYEAQ. The CDR3, as DNA: TGTGCCAGCAGCTTAGGACTAGCGGGGGCCTACACCGGGGAGCTGTTTTTT. Its protein is CASSLGLAGAYTGELFF.

The chain is built from TRBV12-5 and TRBJ1-3; TRBD1 might be the D (5 bases). Germline CDR1 is LGHNT and CDR2 is FRNRAP. The V and J ends lost 4 bases and 0 bases respectively, with 13 bases between them. The CDR3 contains 16 residues. The CDR3 reads CASGSQGALSGNTIYF. CDR3 DNA sequence: TGTGCTAGTGGTTCTCAAGGGGCTCTCTCTGGAAACACCATATATTTT.

The chain combines TRBV6-1 with TRBJ1-6; TRBD1 is a possible D gene (5 bases). V was shortened by 3 bases and J by 8 bases, with 14 bases between the two germline ends. CDR3 size: 15 residues. In germline, CDR1 is MNHNS, CDR2 SASEGT. The CDR3 spells CASSEGPTRDSPLHF. In DNA, the CDR3 is TGTGCCAGCAGTGAGGGGCCGACCCGGGATTCACCCCTCCACTTT.

This clone was picked up a small number of times. The chain has TRBV13 and TRBJ1-2; a weak D match, TRBD1 (6 bases). The V end lost 6 bases, the J end lost 3 bases, and 11 bases lay between the germline ends. The CDR3 spans 13 residues. Per germline, CDR1 PRHDT and CDR2 FYEKMQ (reference sequence). DNA of the CDR3: TGTGCCAGCAGTTCCAGGGGTTACTATGGCTACACCTTC. Protein product: CASSSRGYYGYTF. The whole variable domain, remainder taken from reference TRBV13 and TRBJ1-2, is AAGVIQSPRHLIKEKRETATLKCYPIPRHDTVYWYQQGPGQDPQFLISFYEKMQSDKGSIPDRFSAQQFSDYHSELNMSSLELGDSALYFCASSSRGYYGYTFGSGTRLTVV.

The chain links TRBV5-1 to TRBJ1-2, with no clear D. Germline V gene data show CDR1 as SGHRS and CDR2 as YFSETQ. The CDR3 is 15 amino acids. V gave up 2 bases and J gave up 0 bases, with 11 bases separating them. The CDR3 loop is CASSLGGEANYGYTF. The CDR3 region has the DNA TGCGCCAGCAGCTTAGGCGGGGAAGCTAACTATGGCTACACCTTC.

Only one count was recorded for this clone. The chain joins TRBV18 to TRBJ2-3; D unclear. Trimming took 4 bases from V and 2 from J, leaving 7 bases between them. The CDR3 length is 13 residues. Germline V gene lookup returns CDR1 KGHSH and CDR2 LQKENI. The CDR3 region is CASSRQDTDTQYF. The CDR3 DNA reads as TGTGCCAGCTCACGCCAGGACACAGATACGCAGTATTTT.

V and J are TRBV4-2 and TRBJ2-7; the match to TRBD2 covers 7 bases. The CDR3 totals 15 residues. Trimming removed 4 bases from V and 4 bases from J; junction bases left unmatched: 10. Germline V lookup: CDR1 LGHNA, CDR2 YNFKEQ. CDR3 sequence: CASSPSGGTSYEQYF. The DNA of the CDR3 is TGTGCCAGCAGCCCCTCCGGGGGGACCTCATACGAGCAGTACTTC.

The chain is built from TRBV19 and TRBJ1-1, with TRBD1 identical over 7 bases. V lost 3 bases to trimming and J lost 1 base; unmatched junction nucleotides: 5. The CDR3 covers 15 residues. Looked up from germline, CDR1 is LNHDA and CDR2 is SQIVND (reference sequence). In DNA, the CDR3 is TGTGCCAGTAGTATCTATCCAGGGGGGAACACTGAAGCTTTCTTT. It translates to CASSIYPGGNTEAFF.

The chain couples TRBV11-2 to TRBJ2-1; D gene unclear. The CDR3 extends over 15 amino acids. V dropped 1 base and J dropped 8 bases, with 15 bases sitting between them. Germline V lookup: CDR1 SGHAT, CDR2 FQNNGV. The CDR3 reads CASSLARLKTDEQFF. The CDR3 nucleotides are TGTGCCAGCAGCTTAGCGAGGCTTAAAACTGATGAGCAGTTCTTC.

This clone has just one count. V usage is TRBV2 and J usage is TRBJ1-5, with 8 bases lining up with TRBD1. The CDR3 loop spans 13 amino acids. Per germline, CDR1 SNHLY and CDR2 FYNNEI. Trimming cost V 5 bases and J 10 bases; bases outside gene matches: 7. CDR3 residues: CASSPDRVGPQHF. Written as DNA, the CDR3 is TGTGCCAGCAGTCCGGACAGGGTAGGACCCCAGCATTTT.